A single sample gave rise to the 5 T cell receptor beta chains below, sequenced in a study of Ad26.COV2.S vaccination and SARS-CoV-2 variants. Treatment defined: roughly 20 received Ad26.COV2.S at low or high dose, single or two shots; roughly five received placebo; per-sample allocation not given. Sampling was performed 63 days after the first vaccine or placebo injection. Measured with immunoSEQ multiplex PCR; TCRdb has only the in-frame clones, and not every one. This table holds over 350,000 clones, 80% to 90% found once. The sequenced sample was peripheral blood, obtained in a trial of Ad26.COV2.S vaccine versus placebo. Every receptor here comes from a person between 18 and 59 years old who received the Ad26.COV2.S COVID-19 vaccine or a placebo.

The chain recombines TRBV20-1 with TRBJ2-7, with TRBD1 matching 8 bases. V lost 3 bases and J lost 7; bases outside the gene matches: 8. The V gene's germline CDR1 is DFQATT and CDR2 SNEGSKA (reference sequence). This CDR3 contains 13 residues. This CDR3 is CSASSRGLGEQYF. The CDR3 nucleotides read TGCAGTGCTAGTTCCAGGGGGCTGGGGGAGCAGTACTTC.

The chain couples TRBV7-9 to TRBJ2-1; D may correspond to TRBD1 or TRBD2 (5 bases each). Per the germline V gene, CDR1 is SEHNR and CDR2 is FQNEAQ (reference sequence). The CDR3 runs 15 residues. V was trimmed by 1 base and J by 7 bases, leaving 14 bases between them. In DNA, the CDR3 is TGTGCCAGCAGCTTAGGTAGACACGAGGGGAATGAGCAGTTCTTC. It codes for CASSLGRHEGNEQFF.

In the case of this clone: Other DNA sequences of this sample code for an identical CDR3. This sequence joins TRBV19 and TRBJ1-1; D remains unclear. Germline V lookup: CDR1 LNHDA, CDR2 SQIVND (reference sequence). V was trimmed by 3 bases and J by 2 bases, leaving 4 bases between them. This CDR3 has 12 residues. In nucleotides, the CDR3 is TGTGCCAGTAGTATTGGTAACACTGAAGCTTTCTTT. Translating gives CASSIGNTEAFF.

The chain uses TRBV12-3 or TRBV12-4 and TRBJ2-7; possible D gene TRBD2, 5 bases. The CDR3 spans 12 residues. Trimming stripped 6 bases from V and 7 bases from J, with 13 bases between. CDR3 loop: CASSKGVGEQYF. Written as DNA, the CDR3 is TGTGCCAGCAGCAAGGGAGTCGGAGAGCAGTACTTC.

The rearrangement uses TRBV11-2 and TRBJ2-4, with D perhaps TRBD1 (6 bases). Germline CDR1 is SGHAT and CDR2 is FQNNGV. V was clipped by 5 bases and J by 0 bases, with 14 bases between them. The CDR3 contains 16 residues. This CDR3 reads CASSPDRLLAKNIQYF. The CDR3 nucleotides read TGTGCCAGCAGCCCCGACAGGCTACTAGCCAAAAACATTCAGTACTTC.